This T cell receptor (beta chain) was identified in a study of neurological immune-mediated disorders. There were approximately 1 million CD4+ or CD8+ T cells used in the sorted libraries. This clonotype was observed many times. Its antigen is currently unknown. This CDR3 region has 13 residues. V lost 1 base to trimming and J lost 7 bases, with 8 bases between them. The germline V gene has CDR1 GTSNPN and CDR2 SVGIG (reference sequence). Findings and caveats of the study: The study found no CDR3 amino acid sequences shared by expanded clones across subjects, suggesting private repertoires in all groups. The greatest TCR clonal expansion occurred in HTLV-1-associated myelopathy and the least in multiple sclerosis, which fell below healthy controls.

Using its own MiXCR run on the 5' RACE reads, TCRdb lists one record per CDR3 protein. The sample holds 30,000 to 35,000 distinct CDR3 sequences, under 5% seen once. The chain has TRBV30 and TRBJ1-6; weak D call: TRBD1 (5 bases). The sequence was obtained from a woman in her thirties or forties in good health. Sequenced material: CD4+ T cells from blood. DNA of the CDR3: TGTGCCTGGAGTGCACAGGAAAATTCACCCCTCCACTTT. Translated: CAWSAQENSPLHF.